This T cell receptor beta chain was captured by sequencing in a study of shared clonotypes between healthy human individuals. Method: immunoSEQ multiplex PCR; TCRdb's copy keeps in-frame clones and lacks some. The table lists 600,000 to 750,000 clones, around 72% of them singletons. CDR3 length: 16 amino acids. The germline CDR1 and CDR2 sequences are SGHNT and YENEEA. Trimming took off 1 base at V and 3 bases at J, with 15 bases between the two ends. All of the donors resided in Nashville, Tennessee, and each was a Caucasian adult. Splitting of CD4+ cells produced CD45RA+ naive and CD45RA-negative memory subsets.

The chain employs TRBV11-3 and TRBJ1-1; D is unclear. Sequencing was carried out using memory CD4+ T cells sorted from blood. Subset indicated: CD45RA-negative fraction. This clonotype was obtained from a woman in her 30s in good health. The CDR3 nucleotides read TGTGCCAGCAGCTTAGGGGTAGGACGGACTGACACTGAAGCTTTCTTT. Translation gives CASSLGVGRTDTEAFF.